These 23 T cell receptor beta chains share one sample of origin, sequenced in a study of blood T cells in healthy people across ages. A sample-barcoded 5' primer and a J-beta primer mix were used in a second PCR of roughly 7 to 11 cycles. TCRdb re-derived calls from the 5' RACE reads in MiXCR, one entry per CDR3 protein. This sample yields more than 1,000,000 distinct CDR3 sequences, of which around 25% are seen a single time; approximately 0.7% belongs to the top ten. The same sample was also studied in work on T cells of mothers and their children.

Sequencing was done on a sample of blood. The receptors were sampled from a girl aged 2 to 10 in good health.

The CDR3 coding sequence is TGCAGTGTAGCAGTGGCGGGGGAGCAGTTCTTC. Its protein product is CSVAVAGEQFF. The rearrangement uses TRBV20-1 and TRBJ2-5, with TRBD2 as a possible D gene (6 bases). Near its end, the DNA agrees better with TRBJ2-1, so the J call may be wrong. Germline CDR1 reads DFQATT; CDR2 reads SNEGSKA (reference sequence). The CDR3 sequence is 11 residues long.

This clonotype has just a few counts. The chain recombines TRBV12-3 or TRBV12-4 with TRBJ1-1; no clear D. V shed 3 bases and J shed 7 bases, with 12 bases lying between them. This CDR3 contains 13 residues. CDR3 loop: CASSFLASGEAFF. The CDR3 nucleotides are TGTGCCAGCAGTTTTCTGGCTTCGGGTGAAGCTTTCTTT.

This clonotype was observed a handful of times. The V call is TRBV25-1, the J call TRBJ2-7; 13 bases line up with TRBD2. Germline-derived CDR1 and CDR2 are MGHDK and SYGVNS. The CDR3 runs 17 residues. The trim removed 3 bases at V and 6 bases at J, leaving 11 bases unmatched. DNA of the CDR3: TGTGCCAGCAGTGAGATAAACCGGACTAGCGGGAGTTCCGAGCAGTACTTC. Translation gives CASSEINRTSGSSEQYF.

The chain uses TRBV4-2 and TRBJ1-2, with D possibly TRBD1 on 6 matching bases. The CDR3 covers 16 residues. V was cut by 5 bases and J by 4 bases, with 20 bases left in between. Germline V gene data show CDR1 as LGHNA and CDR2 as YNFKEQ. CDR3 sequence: CASSEGDGQFSYGYTF. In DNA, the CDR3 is TGTGCCAGCAGCGAAGGAGACGGACAGTTCAGCTATGGCTACACCTTC.

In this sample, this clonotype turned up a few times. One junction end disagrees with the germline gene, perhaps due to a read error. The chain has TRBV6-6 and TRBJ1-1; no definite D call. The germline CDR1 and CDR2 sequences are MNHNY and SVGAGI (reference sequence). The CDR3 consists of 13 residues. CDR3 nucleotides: TGTGCCAGCAGTCACTCCCTCTTAGACGGGGCTTTCTTT. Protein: CASSHSLLDGAFF.

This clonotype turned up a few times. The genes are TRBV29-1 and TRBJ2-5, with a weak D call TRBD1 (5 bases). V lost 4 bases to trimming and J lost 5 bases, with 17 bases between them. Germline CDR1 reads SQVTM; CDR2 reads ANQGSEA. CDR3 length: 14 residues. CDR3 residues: CSVGRVVHRETQYF. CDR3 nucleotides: TGCAGCGTTGGCAGGGTTGTCCACCGGGAGACCCAGTACTTC.

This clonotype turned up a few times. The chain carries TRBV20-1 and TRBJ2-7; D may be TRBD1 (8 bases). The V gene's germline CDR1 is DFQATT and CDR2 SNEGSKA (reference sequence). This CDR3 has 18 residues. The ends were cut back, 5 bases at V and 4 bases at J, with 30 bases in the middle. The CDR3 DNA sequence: TGCAGTGCTCGACCGACCGGGACAGGTGGTGGGGGGGGATACGAGCAGTACTTC. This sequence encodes CSARPTGTGGGGGYEQYF.

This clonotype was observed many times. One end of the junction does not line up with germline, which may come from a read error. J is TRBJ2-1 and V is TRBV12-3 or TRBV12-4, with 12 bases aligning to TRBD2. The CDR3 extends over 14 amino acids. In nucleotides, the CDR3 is TGTGCCAGCAGTCTAGCGGGGGGGGTGAGTGAGCAGTTCTTC. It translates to CASSLAGGVSEQFF.

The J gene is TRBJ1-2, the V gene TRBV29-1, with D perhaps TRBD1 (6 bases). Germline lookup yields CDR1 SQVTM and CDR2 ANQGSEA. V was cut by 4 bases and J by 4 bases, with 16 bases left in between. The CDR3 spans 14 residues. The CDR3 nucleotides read TGCAGCGTTGGGGGTGTTGCGGGGGCCTATGGCTACACCTTC. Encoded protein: CSVGGVAGAYGYTF.

CDR3 protein: CASSFLADSYEQYF. DNA of the CDR3: TGCGCCAGCAGCTTCCTAGCGGACTCCTACGAGCAGTACTTC. V and J are TRBV5-1 and TRBJ2-5; 7 bases line up with TRBD2. The tail of the sequence fits TRBJ2-7 better, so the J call may be wrong. CDR1 and CDR2 from the germline V gene are SGHRS and YFSETQ. This CDR3 comprises 14 residues.

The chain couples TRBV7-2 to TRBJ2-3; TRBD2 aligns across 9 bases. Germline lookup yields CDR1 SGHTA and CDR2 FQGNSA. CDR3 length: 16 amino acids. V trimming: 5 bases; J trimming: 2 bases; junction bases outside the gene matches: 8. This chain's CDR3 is CASSTQAGGTTDTQYF. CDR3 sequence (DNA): TGTGCCAGCAGCACTCAAGCGGGAGGTACCACAGATACGCAGTATTTT. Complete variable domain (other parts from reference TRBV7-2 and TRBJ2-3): GAGVSQSPSNKVTEKGKDVELRCDPISGHTALYWYRQSLGQGLEFLIYFQGNSAPDKSGLPSDRFSAERTGGSVSTLTIQRTQQEDSAVYLCASSTQAGGTTDTQYFGPGTRLTVL.

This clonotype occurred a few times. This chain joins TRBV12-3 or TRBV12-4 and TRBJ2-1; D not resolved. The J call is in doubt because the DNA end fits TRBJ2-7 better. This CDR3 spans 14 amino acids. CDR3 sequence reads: CASCPTRSSYEQYF. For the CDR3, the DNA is TGTGCCAGCTGCCCGACAAGGAGCTCCTACGAGCAGTACTTC.

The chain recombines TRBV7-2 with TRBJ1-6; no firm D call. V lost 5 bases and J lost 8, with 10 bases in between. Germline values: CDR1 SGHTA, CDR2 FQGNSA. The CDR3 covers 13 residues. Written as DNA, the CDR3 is TGTGCCAGCAGCCATCCTGCGGATTCACCCCTCCACTTT. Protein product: CASSHPADSPLHF.

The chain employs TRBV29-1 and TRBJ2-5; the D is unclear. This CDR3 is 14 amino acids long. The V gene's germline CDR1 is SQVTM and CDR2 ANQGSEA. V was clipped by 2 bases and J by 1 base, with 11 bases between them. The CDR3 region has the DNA TGCAGCGTTGAAAGATACGGAGCCCAAGAGACCCAGTACTTC. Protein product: CSVERYGAQETQYF.

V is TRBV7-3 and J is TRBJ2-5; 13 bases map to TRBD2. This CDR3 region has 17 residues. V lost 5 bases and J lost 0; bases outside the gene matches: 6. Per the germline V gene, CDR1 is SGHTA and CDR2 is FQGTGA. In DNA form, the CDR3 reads TGTGCCAGCAGCCTGGGACTAGCGGGAAAGTACCAAGAGACCCAGTACTTC. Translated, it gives CASSLGLAGKYQETQYF.

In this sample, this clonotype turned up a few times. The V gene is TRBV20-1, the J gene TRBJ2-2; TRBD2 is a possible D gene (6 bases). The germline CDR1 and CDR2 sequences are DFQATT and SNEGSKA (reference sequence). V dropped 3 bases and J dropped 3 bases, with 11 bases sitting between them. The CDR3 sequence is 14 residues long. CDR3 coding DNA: TGCAGTGCTAGTCCAGCGGGTTACACCGGGGAGCTGTTTTTT. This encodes CSASPAGYTGELFF.

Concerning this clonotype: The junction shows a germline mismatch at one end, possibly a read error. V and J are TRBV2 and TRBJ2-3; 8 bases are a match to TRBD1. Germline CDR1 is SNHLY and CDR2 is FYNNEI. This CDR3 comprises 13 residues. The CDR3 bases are TGTGTCAGCAAGGACAGGGAAACAGATACGCAGTATTTT. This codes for CVSKDRETDTQYF.

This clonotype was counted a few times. The CDR3 protein is CASSFGEASSYNSPLHF. CDR3 in DNA: TGTGCCAGCAGTTTCGGTGAAGCGAGCTCCTATAATTCACCCCTCCACTTT. V usage is TRBV28 and J usage is TRBJ1-6; no definite D call. The germline V gene encodes CDR1 MDHEN and CDR2 SYDVKM. The CDR3 sequence is 17 residues long. V lost 3 bases to trimming and J lost 0 bases, with 12 bases between them. The full variable domain, in which reference TRBV28 and TRBJ1-6 provide the parts outside the CDR3, is DVKVTQSSRYLVKRTGEKVFLECVQDMDHENMFWYRQDPGLGLRLIYFSYDVKMKEKGDIPEGYSVSREKKERFSLILESASTNQTSMYLCASSFGEASSYNSPLHFGNGTRLTVT.

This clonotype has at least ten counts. This CDR3 reads CASSSRVMGNEQFF. The CDR3 bases are TGTGCCAGCAGTTCTAGGGTGATGGGCAATGAGCAGTTCTTC. The V and J genes are TRBV27 and TRBJ2-1, with no clear D. Deletions cut 4 bases from V and 6 bases from J, with 13 bases between. Germline CDR1 reads MNHEY; CDR2 reads SMNVEV (reference sequence). This CDR3 is built from 14 residues.

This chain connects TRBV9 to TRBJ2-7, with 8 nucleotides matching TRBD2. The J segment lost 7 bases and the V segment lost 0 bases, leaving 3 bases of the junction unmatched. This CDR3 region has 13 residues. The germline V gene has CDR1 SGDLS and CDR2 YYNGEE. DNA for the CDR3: TGTGCCAGCAGCGTAGATGTAGCGGGGGAGCAGTACTTC. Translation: CASSVDVAGEQYF. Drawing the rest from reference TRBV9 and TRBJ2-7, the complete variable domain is DSGVTQTPKHLITATGQRVTLRCSPRSGDLSVYWYQQSLDQGLQFLIQYYNGEERAKGNILERFSAQQFPDLHSELNLSSLELGDSALYFCASSVDVAGEQYFGPGTRLTVT.

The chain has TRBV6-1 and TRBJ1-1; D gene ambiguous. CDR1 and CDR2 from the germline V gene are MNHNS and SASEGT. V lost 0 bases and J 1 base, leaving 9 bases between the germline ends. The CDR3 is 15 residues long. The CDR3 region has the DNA TGTGCCAGCAGTGAAGCGCGGGTTGGGAACACTGAAGCTTTCTTT. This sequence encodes CASSEARVGNTEAFF.

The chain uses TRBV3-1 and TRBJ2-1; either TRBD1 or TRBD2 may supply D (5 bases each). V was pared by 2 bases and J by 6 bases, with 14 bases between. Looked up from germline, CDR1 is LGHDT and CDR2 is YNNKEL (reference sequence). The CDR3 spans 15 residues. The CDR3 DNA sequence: TGTGCCAGCAGCCAACCCTTTCGGGGCACCAATGAGCAGTTCTTC. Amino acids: CASSQPFRGTNEQFF.

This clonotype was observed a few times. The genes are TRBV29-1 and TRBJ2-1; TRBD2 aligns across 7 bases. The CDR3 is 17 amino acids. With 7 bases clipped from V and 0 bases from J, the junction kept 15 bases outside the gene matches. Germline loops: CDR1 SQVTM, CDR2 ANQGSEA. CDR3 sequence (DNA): TGCAGCGCGAGCCGGGACTATCAATATAGCTCCTACAATGAGCAGTTCTTC. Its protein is CSASRDYQYSSYNEQFF.